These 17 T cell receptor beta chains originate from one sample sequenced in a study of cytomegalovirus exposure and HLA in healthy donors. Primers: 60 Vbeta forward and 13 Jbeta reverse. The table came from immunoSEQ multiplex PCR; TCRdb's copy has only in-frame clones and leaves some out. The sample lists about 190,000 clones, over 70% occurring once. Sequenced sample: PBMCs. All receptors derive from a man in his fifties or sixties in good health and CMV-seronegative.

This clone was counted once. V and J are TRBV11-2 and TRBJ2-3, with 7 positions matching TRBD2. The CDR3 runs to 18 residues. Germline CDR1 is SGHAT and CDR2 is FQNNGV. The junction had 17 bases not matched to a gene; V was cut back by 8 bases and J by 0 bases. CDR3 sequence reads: CASSLSRGLYKSTDTQYF. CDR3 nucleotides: TGTGCCAGCTCTCTGAGTCGGGGACTATACAAAAGCACAGATACGCAGTATTTT.

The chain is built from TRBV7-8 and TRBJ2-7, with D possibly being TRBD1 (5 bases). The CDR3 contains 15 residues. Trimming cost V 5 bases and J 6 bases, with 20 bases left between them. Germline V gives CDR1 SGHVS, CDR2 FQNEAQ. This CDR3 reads CASSTPDSSPFEQYF. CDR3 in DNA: TGTGCCAGCAGCACTCCCGACAGTTCGCCGTTCGAGCAGTACTTC.

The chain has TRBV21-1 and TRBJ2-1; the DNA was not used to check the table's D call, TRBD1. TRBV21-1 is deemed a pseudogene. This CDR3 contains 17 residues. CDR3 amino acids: CASSRGGQGGGYNEQFF. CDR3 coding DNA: TGTGCCAGCAGCAGAGGGGGACAGGGAGGTGGCTACAATGAGCAGTTCTTC.

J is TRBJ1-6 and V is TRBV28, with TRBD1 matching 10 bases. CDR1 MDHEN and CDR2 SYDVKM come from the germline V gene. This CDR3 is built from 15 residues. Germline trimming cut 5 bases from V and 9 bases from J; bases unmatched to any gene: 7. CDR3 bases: TGTGCCAGCAGTATTACCGGGACAGGGGCTTCACCCCTCCACTTT. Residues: CASSITGTGASPLHF.

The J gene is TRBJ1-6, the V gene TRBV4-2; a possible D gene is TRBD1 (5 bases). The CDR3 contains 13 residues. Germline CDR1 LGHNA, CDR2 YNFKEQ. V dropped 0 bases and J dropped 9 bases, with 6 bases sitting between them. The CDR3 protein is CASSQETGSPLHF. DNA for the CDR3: TGTGCCAGCAGCCAAGAAACAGGTTCACCCCTCCACTTT.

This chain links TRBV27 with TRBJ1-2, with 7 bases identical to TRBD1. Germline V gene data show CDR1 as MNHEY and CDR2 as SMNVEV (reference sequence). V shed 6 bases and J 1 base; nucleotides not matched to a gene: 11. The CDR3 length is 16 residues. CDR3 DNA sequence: TGTGCCAGCAGCCAACTCTCGGGACAGAGTAACTATGGCTACACCTTC. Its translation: CASSQLSGQSNYGYTF.

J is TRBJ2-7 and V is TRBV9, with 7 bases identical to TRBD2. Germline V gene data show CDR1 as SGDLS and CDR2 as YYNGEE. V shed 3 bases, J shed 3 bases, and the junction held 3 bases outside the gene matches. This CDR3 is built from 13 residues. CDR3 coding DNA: TGTGCCAGCAGCGGGGGGGGAAGCTACGAGCAGTACTTC. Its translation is CASSGGGSYEQYF.

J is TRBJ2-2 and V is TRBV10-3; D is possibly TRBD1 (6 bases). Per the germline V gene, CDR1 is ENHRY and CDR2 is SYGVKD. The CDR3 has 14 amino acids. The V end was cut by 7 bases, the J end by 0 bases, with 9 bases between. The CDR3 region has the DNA TGTGCCATCACCGAGGGGGCGAACACCGGGGAGCTGTTTTTT. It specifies CAITEGANTGELFF.

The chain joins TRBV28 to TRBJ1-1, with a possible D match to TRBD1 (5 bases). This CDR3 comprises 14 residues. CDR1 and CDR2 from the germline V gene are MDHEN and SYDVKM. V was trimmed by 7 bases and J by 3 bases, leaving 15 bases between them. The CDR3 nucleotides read TGTGCCAGCACGCTGACAGAGCCCTACACTGAAGCTTTCTTT. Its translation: CASTLTEPYTEAFF.

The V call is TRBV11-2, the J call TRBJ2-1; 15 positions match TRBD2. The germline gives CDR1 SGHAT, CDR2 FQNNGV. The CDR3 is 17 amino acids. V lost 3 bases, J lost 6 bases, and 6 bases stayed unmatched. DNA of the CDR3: TGTGCCAGCAGCTTCGGACTAGCGGGGGGGCAGGTCAATGAGCAGTTCTTC. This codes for CASSFGLAGGQVNEQFF.

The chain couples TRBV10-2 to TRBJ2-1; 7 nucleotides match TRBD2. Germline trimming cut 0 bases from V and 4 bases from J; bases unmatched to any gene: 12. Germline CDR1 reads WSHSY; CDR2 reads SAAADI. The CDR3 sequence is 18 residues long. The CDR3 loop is CASSESRAASGVYNEQFF. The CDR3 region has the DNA TGCGCCAGCAGTGAGTCGAGAGCCGCTAGCGGAGTATACAATGAGCAGTTCTTC.

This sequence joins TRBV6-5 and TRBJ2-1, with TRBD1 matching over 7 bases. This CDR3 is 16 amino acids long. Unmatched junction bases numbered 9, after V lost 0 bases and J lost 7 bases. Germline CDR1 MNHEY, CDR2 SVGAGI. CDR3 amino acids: CASSYSSPGGGNEQFF. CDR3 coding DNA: TGTGCCAGCAGTTACTCGAGCCCAGGGGGTGGGAATGAGCAGTTCTTC.

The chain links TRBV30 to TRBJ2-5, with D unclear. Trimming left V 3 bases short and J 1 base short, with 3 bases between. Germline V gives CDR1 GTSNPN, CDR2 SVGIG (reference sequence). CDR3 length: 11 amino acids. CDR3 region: CAWSLQETQYF. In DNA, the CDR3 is TGTGCCTGGAGCCTCCAAGAGACCCAGTACTTC. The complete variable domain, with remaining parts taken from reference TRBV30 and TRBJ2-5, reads SQTIHQWPATLVQPVGSPLSLECTVEGTSNPNLYWYRQAAGRGLQLLFYSVGIGQISSEVPQNLSASRPQDRQFILSSKKLLLSDSGFYLCAWSLQETQYFGPGTRLLVL.

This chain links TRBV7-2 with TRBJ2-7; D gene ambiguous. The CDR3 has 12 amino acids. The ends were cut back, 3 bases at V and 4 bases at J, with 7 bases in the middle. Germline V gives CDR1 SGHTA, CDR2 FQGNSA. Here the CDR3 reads CASSFSRYEQYF. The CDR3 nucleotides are TGTGCCAGCAGCTTTTCGCGTTACGAGCAGTACTTC.

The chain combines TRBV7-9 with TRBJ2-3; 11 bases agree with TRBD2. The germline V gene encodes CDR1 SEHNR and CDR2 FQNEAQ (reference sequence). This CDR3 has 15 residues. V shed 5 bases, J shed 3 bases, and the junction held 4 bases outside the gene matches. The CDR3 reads CASSLTSGGTDTQYF. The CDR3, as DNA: TGTGCCAGCAGCCTCACTAGCGGGGGAACAGATACGCAGTATTTT.

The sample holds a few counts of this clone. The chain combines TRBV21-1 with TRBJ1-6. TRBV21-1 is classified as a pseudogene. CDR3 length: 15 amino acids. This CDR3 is CASIRGLLRVSPLHF. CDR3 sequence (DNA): TGTGCCAGCATTCGCGGCCTTTTGAGAGTCTCACCCCTCCACTTT.

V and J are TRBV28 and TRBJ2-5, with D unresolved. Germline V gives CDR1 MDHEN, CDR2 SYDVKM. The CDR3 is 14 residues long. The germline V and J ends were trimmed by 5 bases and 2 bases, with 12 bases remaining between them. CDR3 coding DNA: TGTGCCAGCAGTGGTCGAGGTGGGCAAGAGACCCAGTACTTC. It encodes CASSGRGGQETQYF.